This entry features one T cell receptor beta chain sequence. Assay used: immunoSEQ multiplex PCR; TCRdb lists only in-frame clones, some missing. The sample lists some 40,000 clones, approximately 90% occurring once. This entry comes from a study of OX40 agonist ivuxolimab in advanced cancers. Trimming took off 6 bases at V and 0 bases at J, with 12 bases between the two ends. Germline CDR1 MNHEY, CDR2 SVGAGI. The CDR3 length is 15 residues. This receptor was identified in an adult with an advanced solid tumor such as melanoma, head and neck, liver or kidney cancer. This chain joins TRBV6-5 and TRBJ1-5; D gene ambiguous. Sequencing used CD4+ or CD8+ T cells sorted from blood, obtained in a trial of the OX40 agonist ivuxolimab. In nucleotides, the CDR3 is TGTGCCAGCAGGATAAGACAAAATAGCAATCAGCCCCAGCATTTT. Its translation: CASRIRQNSNQPQHF.